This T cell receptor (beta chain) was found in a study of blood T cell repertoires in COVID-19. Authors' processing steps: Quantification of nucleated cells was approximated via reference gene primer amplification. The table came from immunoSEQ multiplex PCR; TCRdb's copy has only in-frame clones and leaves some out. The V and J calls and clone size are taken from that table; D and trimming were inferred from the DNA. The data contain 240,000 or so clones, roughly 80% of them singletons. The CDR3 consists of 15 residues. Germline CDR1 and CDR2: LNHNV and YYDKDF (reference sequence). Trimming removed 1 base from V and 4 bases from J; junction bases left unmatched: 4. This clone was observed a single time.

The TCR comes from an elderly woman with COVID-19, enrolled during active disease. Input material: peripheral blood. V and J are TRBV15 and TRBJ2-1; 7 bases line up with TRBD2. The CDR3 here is CATSRGTSMYNEQFF. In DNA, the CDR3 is TGTGCCACCAGCAGAGGGACTAGTATGTACAATGAGCAGTTCTTC.